The 29 T cell receptor beta chains listed next were all sequenced from one sample in a study of control samples from healthy donors and cancer patients. Clones were sequenced by immunoSEQ multiplex PCR, and TCRdb holds only the in-frame ones, with some missing. The data contain 130,000 or so clones, about 86% of them singletons. Sample: blood. These receptor sequences come from a man aged 25-45 years in good health.

V usage is TRBV3-1 (or the pseudogene TRBV3-2) and J usage is TRBJ1-2, with no clear D. The V end was cut by 1 base, the J end by 8 bases, with 11 bases between. In germline, CDR1 is LGHDT, CDR2 YNNKEL (reference sequence). CDR3 length: 13 residues. As DNA, the CDR3 is TGTGCCAGCAGCCAAGCGAGTATAGGAGGCTACACCTTC. Encoded protein: CASSQASIGGYTF.

The chain combines TRBV7-8 with TRBJ1-3, with D hard to call. Trimming removed 1 base at V and 0 bases at J, with 13 bases between. CDR1 is SGHVS and CDR2 is FQNEAQ in the germline V gene. The CDR3 has 17 amino acids. The CDR3 DNA reads TGTGCCAGCAGCTTAGGCCCTACAATGCTCTCTGGAAACACCATATATTTT. Amino acid sequence: CASSLGPTMLSGNTIYF. Full variable domain (missing parts from reference TRBV7-8 and TRBJ1-3): GAGVSQSPRYKVAKRGQDVALRCDPISGHVSLFWYQQALGQGPEFLTYFQNEAQLDKSGLPSDRFFAERPEGSVSTLKIQRTQQEDSAVYLCASSLGPTMLSGNTIYFGEGSWLTVV.

This clone is large within its sample. The V call is TRBV7-9, the J call TRBJ2-7, with 8 bases aligning to TRBD1. This CDR3 region has 16 residues. The ends lost 5 bases at V and 0 bases at J; junction bases unmatched: 9. The V gene's germline CDR1 is SEHNR and CDR2 FQNEAQ (reference sequence). Here the CDR3 DNA reads TGTGCCAGCAGCCTAACACCGGGACAGGACTCCTACGAGCAGTACTTC. Translated: CASSLTPGQDSYEQYF.

This clone was counted a single time. CDR3 DNA: TGTGCCAGCAGCCGCTGGAGCACAGATACGCAGTATTTT. Translated, it gives CASSRWSTDTQYF. J is TRBJ2-3 and V is TRBV14; no clear D. Germline V gives CDR1 SGHDN, CDR2 FVKESK. The CDR3 totals 13 residues. The V and J ends lost 4 bases and 0 bases respectively, with 5 bases between them.

This clone came up once. The chain links TRBV2 to TRBJ2-5, with D hard to call. V lost 5 bases to trimming and J lost 5 bases, with 18 bases between them. There are 15 residues in the CDR3. Per the germline V gene, CDR1 is SNHLY and CDR2 is FYNNEI. CDR3 residues: CASSTTPGPGETQYF. CDR3 DNA sequence: TGTGCCAGCAGTACCACCCCGGGTCCCGGGGAGACCCAGTACTTC.

The chain employs TRBV6-4 and TRBJ2-1, with TRBD1 as a possible D gene (6 bases). Trimming took off 6 bases at V and 0 bases at J, with 15 bases between the two ends. The CDR3 is 16 residues long. In germline, CDR1 is MRHNA, CDR2 SNTAGT. CDR3 nucleotides: TGTGCCAGCAGCCCTGAAGGGGGAAGCTCCTACAATGAGCAGTTCTTC. Protein sequence: CASSPEGGSSYNEQFF.

This chain connects TRBV10-2 to TRBJ1-1; 7 bases match TRBD1. In germline, CDR1 is WSHSY, CDR2 SAAADI. The ends lost 3 bases at V and 5 bases at J; junction bases unmatched: 6. This CDR3 is built from 14 residues. CDR3 sequence reads: CASSEGQGVTEAFF. The CDR3 DNA is TGCGCCAGCAGTGAAGGGCAGGGGGTGACTGAAGCTTTCTTT.

The chain links TRBV18 to TRBJ1-4; the D is unclear. The germline V and J ends were trimmed by 2 bases and 5 bases, with 12 bases remaining between them. Germline CDR1 is KGHSH and CDR2 is LQKENI. The CDR3 spans 15 residues. CDR3 region: CASSPGREPNEKLFF. The DNA of the CDR3 is TGTGCCAGCTCACCAGGACGGGAGCCGAATGAAAAACTGTTTTTT.

The genes are TRBV6-2 or TRBV6-3 and TRBJ1-6; 7 nucleotides match TRBD1. The CDR3 has 20 amino acids. CDR1 and CDR2 from the germline V gene are MNHEY and SVGEGT. V lost 5 bases to trimming and J lost 3 bases; unmatched junction nucleotides: 19. The CDR3 loop is CASSPEITDRAAYYNSPLHF. Written as DNA, the CDR3 is TGTGCCAGCAGTCCAGAGATAACCGACAGGGCGGCCTACTATAATTCACCCCTCCACTTT.

The chain carries TRBV15 and TRBJ1-3; no definite D call. The germline gives CDR1 LNHNV, CDR2 YYDKDF (reference sequence). The CDR3 runs to 15 residues. The V end lost 0 bases, the J end lost 3 bases, and 9 bases lay between the germline ends. The CDR3 coding sequence is TGTGCCACCAGCAGAGATAGAATAGGTGGAAACACCATATATTTT. This codes for CATSRDRIGGNTIYF.

This chain connects TRBV19 to TRBJ2-3; possibly TRBD2 for D (6 bases). V was cut by 3 bases and J by 1 base, with 11 bases left in between. The CDR3 covers 15 residues. Germline values: CDR1 LNHDA, CDR2 SQIVND (reference sequence). CDR3 residues: CASSIGSGRTDTQYF. CDR3 DNA: TGTGCCAGTAGTATCGGTAGCGGCCGCACAGATACGCAGTATTTT.

This clone showed up just a few times. J is TRBJ1-1 and V is TRBV28, with 8 bases that match TRBD1. Unmatched junction bases numbered 11, after V lost 8 bases and J lost 6 bases. The CDR3 totals 14 residues. Germline loops: CDR1 MDHEN, CDR2 SYDVKM. CDR3 bases: TGTGCCAGCCAACCTCCGGGACAGGAGGCTGAAGCTTTCTTT. Translating gives CASQPPGQEAEAFF.

This clone was observed once. The chain carries TRBV7-9 and TRBJ1-5; 7 positions match TRBD1. The CDR3 sequence is 14 residues long. The germline CDR1 and CDR2 sequences are SEHNR and FQNEAQ (reference sequence). Germline trimming cut 1 base from V and 6 bases from J; bases unmatched to any gene: 3. The CDR3 loop reads CASSLGTGLQPQHF. Here the CDR3 DNA reads TGTGCCAGCAGCTTAGGGACAGGTCTTCAGCCCCAGCATTTT.

V is TRBV5-5 and J is TRBJ1-5, with TRBD1 matching 8 bases. V gave up 4 bases and J gave up 1 base; unmatched junction bases: 4. The CDR3 covers 15 residues. Germline V CDR1 and CDR2: SGHKS, YYEKEE (reference sequence). DNA for the CDR3: TGTGCCAGCAGCCCCTGGACAGGGAGCAATCAGCCCCAGCATTTT. This sequence encodes CASSPWTGSNQPQHF.

This chain joins TRBV5-1 and TRBJ1-3; D remains ambiguous. Trimming removed 0 bases from V and 1 base from J, with 5 bases in between. The CDR3 sequence is 14 residues long. Germline values: CDR1 SGHRS, CDR2 YFSETQ. The CDR3 sequence: CASSLDGSGNTIYF. CDR3 coding DNA: TGCGCCAGCAGCTTGGACGGTTCTGGAAACACCATATATTTT.

The CDR3, as DNA: TGTGCCAGCAGCCCCGCCGGACAGGGGGCAGGGACCCAGTACTTC. Protein: CASSPAGQGAGTQYF. The rearrangement links TRBV7-3 to TRBJ2-5; 11 bases map to TRBD1. The V gene's germline CDR1 is SGHTA and CDR2 FQGTGA. Trimming removed 5 bases from V and 7 bases from J; junction bases left unmatched: 9. CDR3 length: 15 residues.

V is TRBV18 and J is TRBJ1-1, with D possibly matching TRBD1 (6 bases). CDR1 is KGHSH and CDR2 is LQKENI in the germline V gene. V was trimmed by 2 bases and J by 10 bases, leaving 14 bases between them. This CDR3 comprises 13 residues. CDR3 amino acids: CASSPTGQFGAFF. CDR3 DNA sequence: TGTGCCAGCTCACCAACCGGACAGTTCGGAGCTTTCTTT.

The chain joins TRBV29-1 to TRBJ2-2; D is unresolved. CDR3 length: 14 residues. Trimming removed 0 bases at V and 4 bases at J, with 9 bases between. Germline V CDR1 and CDR2: SQVTM, ANQGSEA. CDR3 loop: CSVEDGPITGELFF. As DNA, the CDR3 is TGCAGCGTTGAAGACGGGCCGATCACCGGGGAGCTGTTTTTT.

The chain is built from TRBV5-1 and TRBJ2-2; 9 nucleotides align to TRBD1. V lost 4 bases to trimming and J lost 7 bases; unmatched junction nucleotides: 8. The CDR3 covers 15 residues. Germline V gene lookup returns CDR1 SGHRS and CDR2 YFSETQ. CDR3 amino acids: CASSPRTGDGGELFF. CDR3 in DNA: TGCGCCAGCAGCCCGCGGACAGGGGACGGCGGGGAGCTGTTTTTT.

The CDR3 sequence is CASSQGQALIGELFF. The CDR3 coding sequence is TGCGCCAGCAGCCAAGGGCAGGCCTTGATAGGGGAACTGTTTTTT. The chain couples TRBV4-1 to TRBJ1-4; tentative D call: TRBD1 (5 bases). Between the trimmed V and J ends, which lost 1 base and 12 bases, there was a span of 18 bases. The CDR3 covers 15 residues. The germline V gene has CDR1 MGHRA and CDR2 YSYEKL.

The CDR3 region is CASSKRRFPEQFF. The CDR3, as DNA: TGTGCCAGCAGCAAAAGGAGGTTTCCTGAGCAGTTCTTC. The genes are TRBV21-1 and TRBJ2-1; no check of the table's D call, TRBD2, against the DNA was made. TRBV21-1 is listed as a pseudogene. This CDR3 has 13 amino acids.

This clone is judged medium-sized. The genes are TRBV5-1 and TRBJ1-6; D remains unclear. This CDR3 has 17 amino acids. Trimming took 0 bases from V and 0 from J, leaving 10 bases between them. Germline V gene data show CDR1 as SGHRS and CDR2 as YFSETQ. In nucleotides, the CDR3 is TGCGCCAGCAGCTTGGCAGAGCTAAGCTCCTATAATTCACCCCTCCACTTT. Protein sequence: CASSLAELSSYNSPLHF.

The gene calls are TRBV2 and TRBJ2-6; D is uncertain. CDR3 length: 18 residues. Trimming left V 3 bases short and J 4 bases short, with 19 bases between. The germline V gene encodes CDR1 SNHLY and CDR2 FYNNEI. The CDR3 reads CASSDLAVGWRGANVLTF. CDR3 nucleotide sequence: TGTGCCAGCAGTGACTTAGCAGTGGGCTGGCGCGGGGCCAACGTCCTGACTTTC.

V usage is TRBV7-6 and J usage is TRBJ2-5, with 8 bases identical to TRBD1. The length of the CDR3 is 17 residues. Trimming at V came to 4 bases and at J to 5 bases, leaving 15 bases not matched to a gene. The germline V gene has CDR1 SGHVS and CDR2 FNYEAQ. The CDR3 here is CASSSLPQGAYRETQYF. The CDR3 DNA reads TGTGCCAGCAGCTCTCTTCCTCAGGGGGCTTACCGGGAGACCCAGTACTTC.

This clone was recorded once. The gene calls are TRBV19 and TRBJ1-5; 10 bases line up with TRBD1. The germline CDR1 and CDR2 sequences are LNHDA and SQIVND (reference sequence). V gave up 6 bases and J gave up 0 bases; unmatched junction bases: 14. The CDR3 sequence is 19 residues long. For the CDR3, the DNA is TGTGCCAGTAGCGTGACAGGGGGCTCCTCGTTCTATAGCAATCAGCCCCAGCATTTT. Protein product: CASSVTGGSSFYSNQPQHF.

The V and J genes are TRBV5-1 and TRBJ2-2; 8 bases line up with TRBD1. Losses at the gene ends were 4 bases for V and 6 bases for J; bases not matched to a gene: 8. The CDR3 is 15 residues long. Germline V gives CDR1 SGHRS, CDR2 YFSETQ. CDR3 DNA sequence: TGCGCCAGCAGCCGGGGACAGGAGTCTGCCGGGGAGCTGTTTTTT. The encoded protein is CASSRGQESAGELFF.

The chain employs TRBV4-1 and TRBJ1-1; the D gene is possibly TRBD1 (6 bases). Germline CDR1 MGHRA, CDR2 YSYEKL. The CDR3 extends over 14 amino acids. V was cut by 2 bases and J by 6 bases, with 13 bases left in between. The DNA of the CDR3 is TGCGCCAGCAGCCAACTGGGGGGGGCCGCTGAAGCTTTCTTT. This sequence encodes CASSQLGGAAEAFF.

This clone has a single count. This chain joins TRBV11-3 and TRBJ1-1; no firm D call. This CDR3 is built from 15 residues. Deletions cut 0 bases from V and 0 bases from J, with 8 bases between. Germline V gene sequence: CDR1 SGHNT, CDR2 YENEEA. The CDR3 DNA sequence: TGTGCCAGCAGCTTAGACTTCCGGATGAACACTGAAGCTTTCTTT. This gives the protein CASSLDFRMNTEAFF. Full variable domain (rest looked up from reference TRBV11-3 and TRBJ1-1): EAGVVQSPRYKIIEKKQPVAFWCNPISGHNTLYWYLQNLGQGPELLIRYENEEAVDDSQLPKDRFSAERLKGVDSTLKIQPAELGDSAVYLCASSLDFRMNTEAFFGQGTRLTVV.

The chain combines TRBV10-3 with TRBJ1-2, with a tentative D call TRBD1 (6 bases). Deletions cut 0 bases from V and 0 bases from J, with 8 bases between. This CDR3 is built from 15 residues. Germline V CDR1 and CDR2: ENHRY, SYGVKD. The CDR3 protein is CAISESGTSNYGYTF. CDR3 DNA sequence: TGTGCCATCAGTGAGTCTGGGACATCTAACTATGGCTACACCTTC.